This TCR beta chain originates from a study of Graves' ophthalmopathy and Graves' hyperthyroidism. The V end lost 8 bases, the J end lost 2 bases, and 15 bases lay between the germline ends. The CDR3 has 14 residues. The germline CDR1 and CDR2 sequences are MNHNS and SASEGT. The TCR beta CDR3 regions underwent amplification from RNA transcripts. HTBI-primed first-round RT-PCR preceded second-round multiplex PCR. A single record per CDR3 protein comes from TCRdb applying MiXCR to the multiplex PCR reads. The sample includes 400,000 or so distinct CDR3 sequences, roughly 15% of them seen just once. Specimen: peripheral blood. This clonotype was sampled from a woman aged 18-29 years with stable Graves' hyperthyroidism. The chain has TRBV6-1 and TRBJ1-1; D ambiguous. The CDR3: CASSVAGPNTEAFF. Here the CDR3 DNA reads TGTGCCAGCTCAGTGGCTGGACCTAACACTGAAGCTTTCTTT.